The sequence of this T cell receptor (beta chain) was determined in a study of beta chain features in type 1 diabetes. Across the whole study: The number of sorted cells examined across all samples was some 99 million.

CD45RO/CCR7/CD25/CD127/CD95/CD27 sorting isolated CD4+ naive, central memory, regulatory and stem cell-like memory cells. CDR1 is DFQATT and CDR2 is SNEGSKA in the germline V gene (reference sequence). V was pared by 5 bases and J by 7 bases, with 4 bases of the junction left unmatched. The CDR3 contains 11 residues. This clone was seen only once. The whole isolated RNA underwent reverse transcription, so sequencing captured expressed TCRB transcripts. Data came from immunoSEQ multiplex PCR; TCRdb stores just in-frame clones and leaves some out. This table has approximately 380,000 clones, more than 13% appearing once.

This sequence originates from a woman aged 18-29 years in good health. Input material: naive CD4+ T cells from blood. V is TRBV20-1 and J is TRBJ2-7; 8 positions agree with TRBD1. The DNA of the CDR3 is TGCAGTGCTGGGGACAGGAGGGAGCAGTACTTC. It is translated as CSAGDRREQYF.